The rows below give T cell receptor beta chains drawn from one sample of a study of T cells in tuberculosis. Assay: immunoSEQ multiplex PCR; the TCRdb copy retains only in-frame clones and omits some. The top ten clones hold roughly 5% of a sample with over 30,000 clones, roughly 85% of them seen once. The material was PBMCs, obtained at tuberculosis diagnosis. These receptors were taken from an adult with tuberculosis. CDR3s include the opening cysteine and the closing phenylalanine or tryptophan. The D gene is left open where the match is weak. The size field is filled for only some rows; it gives once, few, many or a size class.

TRBV2	NA	TRBJ2-7	NA	CASNSGARTYEQYF	TGTGCCAGCAATAGTGGTGCCCGAACCTACGAGCAGTACTTC
TRBV2	NA	TRBJ1-1	NA	CASNLGELSEAFF	TGTGCCAGCAACCTGGGCGAACTCTCGGAAGCTTTCTTT
TRBV6-1	TRBD1	TRBJ1-1	NA	CASSGDRGFLNTEAFF	TGTGCCAGCAGTGGGGACAGGGGTTTCCTGAACACTGAAGCTTTCTTT
TRBV27	NA	TRBJ2-5	NA	CASGKGGPETQYF	TGTGCCAGCGGAAAGGGGGGGCCCGAGACCCAGTACTTC
TRBV6-5	NA	TRBJ2-4	NA	CASSPHEGIQYF	TGTGCCAGCAGCCCCCACGAGGGCATTCAGTACTTC
TRBV4-3	NA	TRBJ2-7	NA	CASSQVNSNSYEQYF	TGCGCCAGCAGCCAAGTGAACAGTAACTCCTACGAGCAGTACTTC
TRBV6-6	NA	TRBJ1-2	NA	CASSRTRGRNYGYTF	TGTGCCAGCAGTAGAACCAGGGGCCGGAACTATGGCTACACCTTC
TRBV19	TRBD1	TRBJ1-5	NA	CASTAHRGDQPQHF	TGTGCCAGTACCGCTCACAGGGGAGATCAGCCCCAGCATTTT
TRBV28	TRBD2	TRBJ2-5	NA	CASRETSGGAETQYF	TGTGCCAGCAGAGAGACTAGCGGGGGGGCTGAGACCCAGTACTTC
TRBV19	TRBD1	TRBJ1-2	NA	CASSPGQGNYGYTF	TGTGCCAGTAGCCCGGGACAGGGAAACTATGGCTACACCTTC
TRBV6-1	NA	TRBJ2-3	NA	CASSDGGSDTQYF	TGTGCCAGCAGCGACGGAGGATCAGATACGCAGTATTTT
TRBV6-6	TRBD1	TRBJ2-1	NA	CASTIEQGPYNEQFF	TGTGCCAGCACCATCGAACAGGGGCCATACAATGAGCAGTTCTTC
TRBV19	NA	TRBJ1-2	NA	CASSPSGGANYGYTF	TGTGCCAGTAGCCCATCGGGTGGCGCTAACTATGGCTACACCTTC
TRBV4-1	NA	TRBJ2-3	NA	CASSQETRGKDTQYF	TGCGCCAGCAGCCAAGAAACAAGAGGGAAAGATACGCAGTATTTT
TRBV6-5	NA	TRBJ2-1	NA	CASRPTVWNEQFF	TGTGCCAGCAGGCCGACAGTGTGGAATGAGCAGTTCTTC
TRBV28	NA	TRBJ2-1	NA	CASSFLTAREQFF	TGTGCCAGCAGTTTTTTAACAGCCAGGGAGCAGTTCTTC
TRBV15	NA	TRBJ2-3	NA	CATSRAVVTDTQYF	TGTGCCACCAGCAGAGCGGTGGTGACAGATACGCAGTATTTT
TRBV30	NA	TRBJ1-1	NA	CAWTRGDRTEAFF	TGTGCCTGGACCCGGGGGGATCGGACTGAAGCTTTCTTT
TRBV7-6	NA	TRBJ1-5	NA	CASSQGQNQPQHF	TGTGCCAGCAGCCAAGGACAGAATCAGCCCCAGCATTTT
TRBV6-5	NA	TRBJ2-4	once	CASSSPVTEIQYF	TGTGCCAGCAGTTCCCCCGTCACAGAGATTCAGTACTTC
TRBV19	TRBD2	TRBJ2-1	NA	CASSIGLVDEQFF	TGTGCCAGTAGTATCGGACTAGTCGATGAGCAGTTCTTC
TRBV5-6	TRBD1	TRBJ2-3	NA	CASSSMGQGLTDTQYF	TGTGCCAGCAGCTCAATGGGACAGGGGCTCACAGATACGCAGTATTTT
TRBV9	TRBD2	TRBJ2-5	once	CASSVAPRSGAQYF	TGTGCCAGCAGCGTAGCTCCCAGGAGCGGGGCCCAGTACTTC
TRBV5-1	NA	TRBJ1-1	NA	CASSLLGNTEAFF	TGCGCCAGCAGCTTACTTGGGAACACTGAAGCTTTCTTT
TRBV7-2	NA	TRBJ2-2	NA	CASSSAQGTSGELFF	TGTGCCAGCAGCTCGGCACAGGGAACGTCCGGGGAGCTGTTTTTT
TRBV7-8	NA	TRBJ1-2	NA	CASSARDFGGYGYTF	TGTGCCAGCAGCGCCCGGGACTTCGGCGGGTATGGCTACACCTTC
TRBV30	NA	TRBJ2-5	NA	CAWTEGTVQETQYF	TGTGCCTGGACGGAGGGGACCGTACAAGAGACCCAGTACTTC
TRBV6-4	TRBD2	TRBJ2-2	NA	CASTSLSGGGSTGELFF	TGTGCCAGCACCTCCCTTAGCGGGGGGGGTAGCACCGGGGAGCTGTTTTTT
TRBV10-3	NA	TRBJ2-7	NA	CAIGTWDYEQYF	TGTGCCATTGGGACTTGGGACTACGAGCAGTACTTC
TRBV5-1	NA	TRBJ1-2	NA	CASSLESNYYGYTF	TGCGCCAGCAGTTTGGAATCAAACTACTATGGCTACACCTTC
TRBV19	TRBD1	TRBJ1-6	NA	CASSGTDTSPLHF	TGTGCCAGTTCGGGGACAGATACTTCACCCCTCCACTTT
TRBV7-8	NA	TRBJ1-4	NA	CASSLGGNPHEKLFF	TGTGCCAGCAGCTTGGGCGGGAATCCCCACGAAAAACTGTTTTTT
TRBV6-5	NA	TRBJ1-3	once	CASSARRSGNTIYF	TGTGCCAGCAGTGCCCGGAGGTCCGGAAACACCATATATTTT
TRBV2	TRBD1	TRBJ2-6	NA	CASSPRDRVPSGANVLTF	TGTGCCAGCAGTCCCCGGGACAGGGTACCCTCTGGGGCCAACGTCCTGACTTTC
TRBV23-1	TRBD2	TRBJ2-7	NA	CASSQSGIAGESGFEQYF	TGCGCCAGCAGTCAATCGGGGATAGCGGGAGAGAGTGGATTCGAGCAGTACTTC
TRBV5-1	NA	TRBJ1-3	NA	CASSTEVGLSGNTIYF	TGCGCCAGCAGCACAGAAGTAGGTTTATCAGGAAACACCATATATTTT
TRBV6-5	NA	TRBJ1-2	NA	CASSGPTGNSYGYTF	TGTGCCAGCAGTGGGCCCACGGGGAACTCCTATGGCTACACCTTC